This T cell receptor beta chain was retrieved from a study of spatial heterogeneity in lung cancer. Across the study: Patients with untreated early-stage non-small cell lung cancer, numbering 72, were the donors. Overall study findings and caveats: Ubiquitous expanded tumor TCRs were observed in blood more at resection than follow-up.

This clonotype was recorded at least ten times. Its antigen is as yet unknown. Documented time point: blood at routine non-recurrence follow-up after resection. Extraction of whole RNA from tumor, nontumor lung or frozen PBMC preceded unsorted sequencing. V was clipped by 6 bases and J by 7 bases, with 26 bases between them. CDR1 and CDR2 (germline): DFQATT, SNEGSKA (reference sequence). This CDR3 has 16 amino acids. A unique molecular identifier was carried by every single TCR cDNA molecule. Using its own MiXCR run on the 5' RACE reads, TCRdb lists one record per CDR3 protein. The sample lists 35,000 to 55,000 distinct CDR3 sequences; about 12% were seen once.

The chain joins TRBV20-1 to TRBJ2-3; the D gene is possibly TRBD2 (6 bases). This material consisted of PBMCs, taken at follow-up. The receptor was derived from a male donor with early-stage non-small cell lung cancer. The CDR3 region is CSAPFGSGLEVYTQYF. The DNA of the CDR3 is TGCAGTGCCCCCTTCGGGAGCGGGCTCGAAGTTTATACGCAGTATTTT.